The next 15 T cell receptor beta chains were all read from a single sample in a study of cytomegalovirus exposure and HLA in healthy donors. Amplification used 60 Vbeta primers and 13 Jbeta primers. The repertoire was sequenced with immunoSEQ multiplex PCR; TCRdb's copy has only in-frame clones and lacks some. The data contain 150,000 to 200,000 clones, 76% of them singletons. Specimen: PBMCs. The origin of the receptors is a male donor in good health and CMV-seronegative.

The chain combines TRBV15 with TRBJ2-2; 9 positions match TRBD2. The CDR3 runs to 17 residues. J gave up 4 bases and V 0 bases, and 6 bases lay outside the gene matches. Per germline, CDR1 LNHNV and CDR2 YYDKDF (reference sequence). In DNA, the CDR3 is TGTGCCACCAGCAGAGATCCTGCGGGAGGGATCACCGGGGAGCTGTTTTTT. This sequence encodes CATSRDPAGGITGELFF.

The DNA for the CDR3 is TGTGCCAGCAAACCTGCGGGGAGCTCCTACAATGAGCAGTTCTTC. Its translation is CASKPAGSSYNEQFF. The chain links TRBV27 to TRBJ2-1, with D possibly TRBD2 on 6 matching bases. Trimming pared 7 bases from V and 0 bases from J, leaving 13 bases between. From germline, CDR1 is MNHEY and CDR2 SMNVEV (reference sequence). CDR3 length: 15 amino acids.

The chain uses TRBV6-4 and TRBJ1-6; weak D call: TRBD1 (6 bases). The CDR3 covers 15 residues. Trimming removed 6 bases from V and 8 bases from J, with 17 bases in between. From germline, CDR1 is MRHNA and CDR2 SNTAGT. This chain's CDR3 is CASRLQGVSYSPLHF. In DNA form, the CDR3 reads TGTGCCAGCAGACTACAGGGAGTTTCCTATTCACCCCTCCACTTT.

The CDR3, as DNA: TGTGCCAGCAGCCTCAGGGACAGTCGCGCTGAAGCTTTCTTT. It yields the protein CASSLRDSRAEAFF. The rearrangement links TRBV5-4 to TRBJ1-1, with TRBD1 matching over 7 bases. CDR1 and CDR2 (germline): SGHNT, YYREEE (reference sequence). The CDR3 totals 14 residues. With V trimmed by 4 bases and J by 6 bases, 9 bases remained unmatched.

This chain connects TRBV4-1 to TRBJ2-1, with a possible D match to TRBD2 (6 bases). Germline lookup yields CDR1 MGHRA and CDR2 YSYEKL. This CDR3 is built from 16 residues. Trimming removed 4 bases from V and 3 bases from J, with 16 bases in between. The CDR3 bases are TGCGCCAGCAGCCGGGGGGATGGAGGTAGCTACAATGAGCAGTTCTTC. Its protein product is CASSRGDGGSYNEQFF.

This clone was counted only a few times. This chain uses TRBV5-1 with TRBJ2-2; D call uncertain. Germline V gene lookup returns CDR1 SGHRS and CDR2 YFSETQ. Trimming took 1 base from V and 7 from J, leaving 14 bases between them. CDR3 size: 15 residues. CDR3 residues: CASSLMGQLGGELFF. CDR3 nucleotide sequence: TGCGCCAGCAGCTTGATGGGCCAGTTGGGCGGGGAGCTGTTTTTT.

Points on this clone: Given a far larger clone just one base away, this is likely a sequencing read error. This chain links TRBV4-1 with TRBJ2-1; 8 positions match TRBD2. CDR3 length: 17 amino acids. Germline CDR1 reads MGHRA; CDR2 reads YSYEKL. The CDR3 sequence: CTSSQGGAGGPYNEQFF. CDR3 DNA sequence: TGCACCAGCAGCCAGGGAGGGGCGGGGGGTCCCTACAATGAGCAGTTCTTC.

The rearrangement uses TRBV7-2 and TRBJ1-1; no definite D call. This CDR3 has 13 amino acids. Looked up from germline, CDR1 is SGHTA and CDR2 is FQGNSA. Trimming cost V 5 bases and J 1 base, with 8 bases left between them. CDR3 sequence reads: CASSQTPNTEAFF. DNA of the CDR3: TGTGCCAGCAGCCAGACACCGAACACTGAAGCTTTCTTT.

The rearrangement joins TRBV5-6 to TRBJ2-6; 12 nucleotides line up with TRBD1. V shed 4 bases and J 2 bases; nucleotides not matched to a gene: 7. CDR3 length equals 18 residues. Looked up from germline, CDR1 is SGHDT and CDR2 is YYEEEE. The CDR3 here is CASSTLGQGAPGANVLTF. Here the CDR3 DNA reads TGTGCCAGCAGCACTTTGGGACAGGGGGCTCCTGGGGCCAACGTCCTGACTTTC.

The V and J genes are TRBV28 and TRBJ2-7; 7 positions agree with TRBD2. The germline V gene encodes CDR1 MDHEN and CDR2 SYDVKM. J was trimmed by 3 bases and V by 10 bases; bases with no gene match: 15. The CDR3 has 15 amino acids. CDR3 coding DNA: TGTGCCACCGAAGGGGCCGGGAGGCACTTCTACGAGCAGTACTTC. Protein: CATEGAGRHFYEQYF.

The chain links TRBV9 to TRBJ2-6; 11 bases map to TRBD1. This CDR3 has 18 residues. The V gene end was trimmed by 2 bases and the J gene end by 0 bases; junction bases not matched to a gene: 4. The germline V gene has CDR1 SGDLS and CDR2 YYNGEE. The chain's CDR3 is CASSVGTGGISGANVLTF. The DNA of the CDR3 is TGTGCCAGCAGCGTCGGGACAGGGGGGATCTCTGGGGCCAACGTCCTGACTTTC.

The chain uses TRBV6-5 and TRBJ1-4; a weak D match, TRBD1 (5 bases). Germline CDR1 MNHEY, CDR2 SVGAGI. V lost 0 bases to trimming and J lost 8 bases, with 13 bases between them. This CDR3 comprises 15 residues. The DNA of the CDR3 is TGTGCCAGCAGTTACTCGAAGCAGGGAGGAGAAAAACTGTTTTTT. This translates into CASSYSKQGGEKLFF.

The chain couples TRBV19 to TRBJ2-4, with D tentatively TRBD1 (5 bases). Germline V gene lookup returns CDR1 LNHDA and CDR2 SQIVND (reference sequence). This CDR3 has 17 amino acids. Trimming left V 3 bases short and J 0 bases short, with 15 bases between. This chain's CDR3 is CASSMGPQELAKNIQYF. The CDR3 coding sequence is TGTGCCAGTAGTATGGGGCCGCAGGAGTTAGCCAAAAACATTCAGTACTTC.

The chain employs TRBV7-2 and TRBJ1-3; D unclear. The germline gives CDR1 SGHTA, CDR2 FQGNSA. Trimming removed 3 bases at V and 1 base at J, with 7 bases between. The CDR3 loop spans 14 amino acids. CDR3 protein: CASSFVGSGNTIYF. The CDR3 DNA reads as TGTGCCAGCAGCTTTGTCGGTTCTGGAAACACCATATATTTT.

In this sample, this clone turned up a few times. The chain employs TRBV6-1 and TRBJ1-3, with D possibly being TRBD1 (5 bases). Germline V gene data show CDR1 as MNHNS and CDR2 as SASEGT. Trimming took 6 bases from V and 2 from J, leaving 14 bases between them. The CDR3 has 15 amino acids. CDR3 in amino acids: CASSDWGGAGNTIYF. Here the CDR3 DNA reads TGTGCCAGCAGCGACTGGGGGGGAGCTGGAAACACCATATATTTT.